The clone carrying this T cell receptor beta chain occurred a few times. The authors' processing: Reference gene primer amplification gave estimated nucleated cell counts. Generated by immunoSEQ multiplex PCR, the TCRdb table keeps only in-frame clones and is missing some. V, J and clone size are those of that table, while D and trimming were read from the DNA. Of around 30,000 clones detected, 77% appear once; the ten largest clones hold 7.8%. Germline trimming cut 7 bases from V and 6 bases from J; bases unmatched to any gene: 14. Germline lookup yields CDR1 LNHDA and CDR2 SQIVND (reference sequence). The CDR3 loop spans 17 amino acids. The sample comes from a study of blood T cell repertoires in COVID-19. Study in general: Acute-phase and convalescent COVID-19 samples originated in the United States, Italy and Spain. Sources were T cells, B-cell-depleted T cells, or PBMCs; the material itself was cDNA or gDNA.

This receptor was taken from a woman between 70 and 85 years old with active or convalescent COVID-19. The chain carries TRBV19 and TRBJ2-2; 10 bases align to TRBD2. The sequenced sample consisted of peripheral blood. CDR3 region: CASTESPLAGVAGELFF. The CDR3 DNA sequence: TGTGCCAGTACCGAATCCCCTCTAGCGGGAGTCGCCGGGGAGCTGTTTTTT.